These 30 T cell receptor beta chains originate from one sample sequenced in a study of T cell clonality in common variable immunodeficiency. Broader study findings: Reportedly, TCR beta sequences from common variable immunodeficiency showed fewer deletions and N-nucleotide insertions.

Their target antigens are unknown. Libraries were prepared by immunoSEQ multiplex PCR; TCRdb keeps only in-frame clonotypes and omits some of them. Observed in the sample are under 40,000 clones, none of them singletons. The source material was peripheral blood mononuclear cells. These receptors originate from a human donor with common variable immunodeficiency.

This clone turned up a few times. The read stops 3 residues short of the end of the CDR3; the missing end is completed from the germline J gene. The chain couples TRBV19 to TRBJ2-3; 12 nucleotides line up with TRBD2. The CDR3 is 18 residues long. From germline, CDR1 is LNHDA and CDR2 SQIVND (reference sequence). The junction had 11 bases not matched to a gene; V was cut back by 7 bases and J by 0 bases. CDR3 bases read: TGTGCCAGTACCATCGGACTAGCGGGGCCGGCAAGCACAGATACG. It translates to CASTIGLAGPASTDT. The whole CDR3 sequence is CASTIGLAGPASTDTQYF.

This clone was seen a few times. From the germline J gene comes the end of the CDR3, since the read stops 3 residues before it. J is TRBJ1-3 and V is TRBV19; D gene unclear. V was clipped by 6 bases and J by 0 bases, with 12 bases between them. CDR1 is LNHDA and CDR2 is SQIVND in the germline V gene (reference sequence). CDR3 length equals 15 residues. Incomplete CDR3 DNA: TGTGCCAGTAGCCCGAGGGCGTTCTCTGGAAACACC. This codes for CASSPRAFSGNT. The complete CDR3 sequence is CASSPRAFSGNTIYF. Full variable domain (outside the CDR3, taken from reference TRBV19 and TRBJ1-3): DGGITQSPKYLFRKEGQNVTLSCEQNLNHDAMYWYRQDPGQGLRLIYYSQIVNDFQKGDIAEGYSVSREKKESFPLTVTSAQKNPTAFYLCASSPRAFSGNTIYFGEGSWLTVV.

In the case of this clone: The read comes to an end 3 residues before the CDR3 does, leaving the germline J gene to fill in the end. The chain carries TRBV5-5 and TRBJ2-7; tentative D call: TRBD2 (5 bases). V shed 0 bases and J shed 5 bases, with 15 bases lying between them. The CDR3 has 15 residues. Germline V lookup: CDR1 SGHKS, CDR2 YYEKEE (reference sequence). The CDR3 DNA, read in part, is TGTGCCAGCAGCTTGGCGGTGAGAGGGCCCCACGAG. Protein: CASSLAVRGPHE. The complete CDR3 protein is CASSLAVRGPHEQYF. Complete variable domain (other parts from reference TRBV5-5 and TRBJ2-7): DAGVTQSPTHLIKTRGQQVTLRCSPISGHKSVSWYQQVLGQGPQFIFQYYEKEERGRGNFPDRFSARQFPNYSSELNVNALLLGDSALYLCASSLAVRGPHEQYFGPGTRLTVT.

This clone came up many times. The read finishes 3 residues shy of the CDR3 end, and the germline J gene is used to complete it. The chain combines TRBV2 with TRBJ2-3; 7 bases align to TRBD1. CDR3 size: 15 residues. Unmatched junction bases numbered 10, after V lost 8 bases and J lost 2 bases. Germline lookup yields CDR1 SNHLY and CDR2 FYNNEI. The CDR3 DNA, read in part, is TGTGCCAGCTCTTATCAGGGACAGATCACAGATACG. Encoded protein: CASSYQGQITDT. The entire CDR3 protein reads CASSYQGQITDTQYF.

Details on this clone: The read finishes 3 residues shy of the CDR3 end, and the germline J gene is used to complete it. This chain connects TRBV30 to TRBJ2-7, with 13 bases identical to TRBD2. After removal of 3 bases from V and 6 bases from J, the junction contained 2 bases not matched to a gene. Germline values: CDR1 GTSNPN, CDR2 SVGIG (reference sequence). This CDR3 has 13 residues. The sequenced part of the CDR3 DNA is TGTGCCTGGAGAGGACTAGCGGGGGCCGAG. Translating it yields CAWRGLAGAE. The entire CDR3 sequence reads CAWRGLAGAEQYF.

To note about this clone: The CDR3 end falls 3 residues outside the read, so it is completed with the germline J gene. The gene calls are TRBV5-1 and TRBJ2-3, with TRBD2 identical over 9 bases. The CDR3 sequence is 15 residues long. Germline values: CDR1 SGHRS, CDR2 YFSETQ. V dropped 2 bases and J dropped 1; count of bases not matched to a gene: 2. CDR3 bases read: TGCGCCAGCAGCTTAGCGGGGGGCGGCACAGATACG. Protein sequence: CASSLAGGGTDT. From start to end, the CDR3 is CASSLAGGGTDTQYF.

Only a few counts were recorded for this clone. The CDR3 DNA, read in part, is TGTGCCAGCAGCGCATTAACAGGGGGAACCGGGGAG. It translates to CASSALTGGTGE. The entire CDR3 sequence reads CASSALTGGTGELFF. The J gene is TRBJ2-2, the V gene TRBV7-2; 8 bases are a match to TRBD1. The sequence runs out 3 residues before the end of the CDR3; the remainder is reconstructed from the germline J gene. This CDR3 is 15 amino acids long. Per the germline V gene, CDR1 is SGHTA and CDR2 is FQGNSA. The trim removed 5 bases at V and 5 bases at J, leaving 7 bases unmatched.

This clone was seen at least ten times. The read gets to within 3 residues of the CDR3 end, and the germline J gene fills in the rest. This rearrangement joins TRBV7-3 to TRBJ2-1; 9 nucleotides agree with TRBD2. With V trimmed by 5 bases and J by 7 bases, 6 bases remained unmatched. Germline V gene lookup returns CDR1 SGHTA and CDR2 FQGTGA. This CDR3 is built from 14 residues. This CDR3 is CASSSGGPVNEQFF. The DNA read from the CDR3 is TGTGCCAGCAGCAGCGGGGGGCCGGTAAATGAG.

To note about this clone: The read halts 3 residues ahead of the CDR3 end, with the missing end drawn from the germline J gene. This sequence joins TRBV30 and TRBJ1-6; D might be TRBD1 (6 bases). Deletions cut 3 bases from V and 10 bases from J, with 13 bases between. This CDR3 contains 13 residues. Germline CDR1 is GTSNPN and CDR2 is SVGIG (reference sequence). CDR3 loop: CAWREGVGSPLHF. CDR3 bases read: TGTGCCTGGAGGGAGGGGGTAGGGTCACCC.

About this clone itself: The CDR3 is cut off 3 residues early in the read; its end comes from the germline J gene. The chain is built from TRBV19 and TRBJ1-5; D gene uncertain. Germline V CDR1 and CDR2: LNHDA, SQIVND (reference sequence). Deletions cut 4 bases from V and 0 bases from J, with 10 bases between. The CDR3 sequence is 15 residues long. The CDR3 loop is CASSSRRISNQPQHF. CDR3 DNA, as far as it was read: TGTGCCAGTAGTAGTCGGCGGATTAGCAATCAGCCC.

A few counts support this clone. Coverage ceases 3 residues before the CDR3 finishes, and the germline J gene fills in the end. This rearrangement joins TRBV18 to TRBJ1-5; TRBD1 matches at 7 bases. After removal of 4 bases from V and 6 bases from J, the junction contained 6 bases not matched to a gene. Germline loops: CDR1 KGHSH, CDR2 LQKENI. This CDR3 is 14 amino acids long. CDR3 sequence reads: CASSLQGHGQPQHF. Partial CDR3 DNA: TGTGCCAGCTCACTACAGGGGCATGGTCAGCCC.

Remarks on this clone: The read gets to within 3 residues of the CDR3 end, and the germline J gene fills in the rest. V usage is TRBV7-3 and J usage is TRBJ1-1, with D perhaps matching TRBD1 (5 bases). V lost 1 base to trimming and J lost 1 base, with 10 bases between them. From germline, CDR1 is SGHTA and CDR2 FQGTGA. CDR3 length equals 15 residues. CDR3 amino acids: CASSLMGPTNTEAFF. The covered CDR3 bases are TGTGCCAGCAGCTTAATGGGGCCCACGAACACTGAA.

For this clone: The read terminates 3 residues ahead of where the CDR3 ends, so the germline J gene completes it. This chain joins TRBV30 and TRBJ2-1; D perhaps matches TRBD1 (5 bases). The CDR3 is made up of 14 amino acids. In germline, CDR1 is GTSNPN, CDR2 SVGIG (reference sequence). V shed 0 bases and J shed 5 bases, with 11 bases lying between them. The CDR3: CAWSVAGLDNEQFF. The covered CDR3 bases are TGTGCCTGGAGTGTGGCAGGGTTGGACAATGAG.

This clone was observed a few times. The DNA ends 3 residues before the CDR3 does, and the rest of the CDR3 is filled in from the germline J gene. Other nucleotide sequences in the sample specify the same CDR3. The chain links TRBV19 to TRBJ1-2; 9 bases align to TRBD1. V dropped 4 bases and J dropped 4; count of bases not matched to a gene: 4. This CDR3 is built from 14 residues. Germline CDR1 LNHDA, CDR2 SQIVND (reference sequence). Partial CDR3 DNA: TGTGCCAGTAGTAGGGACAGGGTCGGCTATGGC. Encoded protein: CASSRDRVGYG. The full-length CDR3 reads as CASSRDRVGYGYTF. Together with reference TRBV19 and TRBJ1-2, the CDR3 gives the full variable domain: DGGITQSPKYLFRKEGQNVTLSCEQNLNHDAMYWYRQDPGQGLRLIYYSQIVNDFQKGDIAEGYSVSREKKESFPLTVTSAQKNPTAFYLCASSRDRVGYGYTFGSGTRLTVV.

By proportion, this clone is medium-sized (0.01 to 0.1%). The read gets to within 3 residues of the CDR3 end, and the germline J gene fills in the rest. This chain links TRBV12-3 or TRBV12-4 with TRBJ1-2; D is possibly TRBD1 (5 bases). The CDR3 is 17 amino acids. The ends were cut back, 8 bases at V and 7 bases at J, with 29 bases in the middle. The CDR3 loop is CASGRWGLRIQTFGYTF. The sequenced CDR3 bases are TGTGCCAGCGGTCGATGGGGACTTAGAATTCAGACTTTTGGC.

The table lists this clone with a few counts. The sequence runs out 3 residues before the end of the CDR3; the remainder is reconstructed from the germline J gene. The chain carries TRBV6-2 or TRBV6-3 and TRBJ1-4, with 11 nucleotides matching TRBD1. The V and J ends lost 6 bases and 8 bases, in that order; junction bases with no gene match: 8. In germline, CDR1 is MNHEY, CDR2 SVGEGT. The CDR3 is 15 amino acids. The covered CDR3 bases are TGTGCCAGCAGACAGACGGGACAGGGGGAAGAAAAA. Translation gives CASRQTGQGEEK. The CDR3 as a whole reads CASRQTGQGEEKLFF.

About this clone itself: The read terminates 3 residues ahead of where the CDR3 ends, so the germline J gene completes it. This chain joins TRBV19 and TRBJ2-3; D unclear. This CDR3 has 13 residues. Trimming pared 5 bases from V and 6 bases from J, leaving 12 bases between. Germline-derived CDR1 and CDR2 are LNHDA and SQIVND (reference sequence). The covered CDR3 bases are TGTGCCAGTAGTGCTACTCGTTCGGATACG. Its translation is CASSATRSDT. The full CDR3 sequence reads CASSATRSDTQYF.

This clone was counted between two and nine times. The read falls 3 residues short of the CDR3 end, and the missing part is taken from the germline J gene. V gene TRBV7-2 combines with J gene TRBJ1-3; 7 bases are shared with TRBD1. Trimming removed 8 bases from V and 4 bases from J; junction bases left unmatched: 11. CDR1 is SGHTA, CDR2 FQGNSA, per germline. The CDR3 covers 15 residues. The CDR3 is CASLLNRDSGNTIYF. CDR3 DNA, as far as it was read: TGTGCCAGCCTTTTGAACCGGGACAGCGGAAACACC. The variable domain in full, with the rest retrieved from reference TRBV7-2 and TRBJ1-3, is GAGVSQSPSNKVTEKGKDVELRCDPISGHTALYWYRQSLGQGLEFLIYFQGNSAPDKSGLPSDRFSAERTGGSVSTLTIQRTQQEDSAVYLCASLLNRDSGNTIYFGEGSWLTVV.

As to this clone: The read is 3 residues too short to cover the CDR3 end, so that end is filled in from the germline J gene. The chain combines TRBV2 with TRBJ2-7; D might be TRBD1 (6 bases). CDR1 SNHLY and CDR2 FYNNEI come from the germline V gene. V lost 8 bases and J 0 bases, leaving 11 bases between the germline ends. The CDR3 is 13 amino acids. Incomplete CDR3 DNA: TGTGCCAGCTGGGACACGTCCTCCTACGAG. As protein: CASWDTSSYE. The whole CDR3 protein is CASWDTSSYEQYF. The full variable domain, in which reference TRBV2 and TRBJ2-7 provide the parts outside the CDR3, is EPEVTQTPSHQVTQMGQEVILRCVPISNHLYFYWYRQILGQKVEFLVSFYNNEISEKSEIFDDQFSVERPDGSNFTLKIRSTKLEDSAMYFCASWDTSSYEQYFGPGTRLTVT.

Turning to this clone: The CDR3 end is not reached by the read, which stops 3 residues before it; the germline J gene fills it in. This chain links TRBV6-1 with TRBJ1-1, with D possibly being TRBD1 (6 bases). V was pared by 0 bases and J by 0 bases, with 17 bases between. Germline V gene lookup returns CDR1 MNHNS and CDR2 SASEGT. The CDR3 length is 18 residues. The covered CDR3 bases are TGTGCCAGCAGTGAAGCGGAGCAGGGGCGGGGGATGAACACTGAA. This sequence encodes CASSEAEQGRGMNTE. The CDR3 reads in full as CASSEAEQGRGMNTEAFF.

This clone was recorded at least ten times. CDR3 bases read: TGTGCCAGCAGCCTCTTAGACTCTGGAAACACC. Translated, it gives CASSLLDSGNT. The entire CDR3 reads CASSLLDSGNTIYF. The genes are TRBV5-5 and TRBJ1-3, with D unclear. The sequence runs out 3 residues before the end of the CDR3; the remainder is reconstructed from the germline J gene. CDR3 length: 14 amino acids. The V end lost 4 bases, the J end lost 0 bases, and 8 bases lay between the germline ends. Germline V gene sequence: CDR1 SGHKS, CDR2 YYEKEE (reference sequence).

This clone was seen only a few times. Sequencing ends 3 residues short of the CDR3 end; the germline J gene provides the rest. The chain has TRBV18 and TRBJ1-1; no reliable D call. The CDR3 extends over 14 amino acids. Germline CDR1 reads KGHSH; CDR2 reads LQKENI. Trimming left V 6 bases short and J 4 bases short, with 15 bases between. The DNA read from the CDR3 is TGTGCCAGCTCCCCCGAGGCCTCGGGCACTGAA. It encodes CASSPEASGTE. The full-length CDR3 reads as CASSPEASGTEAFF.

With respect to this clone: The read ends 3 residues before the CDR3 terminus; that terminus is restored from the germline J gene. The chain uses TRBV2 and TRBJ1-4, with D unresolved. With 3 bases removed from V and 2 bases from J, the gap between germline ends came to 4 bases. The germline V gene has CDR1 SNHLY and CDR2 FYNNEI. The CDR3 totals 13 residues. Partial CDR3 DNA: TGTGCCAGCAGTGACGGTACTAATGAAAAA. As protein: CASSDGTNEK. The complete CDR3 protein is CASSDGTNEKLFF.

The sample holds many counts of this clone. Sequencing ends 3 residues short of the CDR3 end; the germline J gene provides the rest. The J gene is TRBJ2-3, the V gene TRBV18, with a tentative D call TRBD1 (5 bases). CDR1 KGHSH and CDR2 LQKENI come from the germline V gene. V was cut by 5 bases and J by 4 bases, with 13 bases left in between. The CDR3 has 14 amino acids. CDR3 loop: CASSSIKGPDTQYF. Partial CDR3 DNA: TGTGCCAGCTCATCGATAAAGGGGCCAGATACG.

Of note for this clone: The read ends 3 residues early relative to the CDR3; the germline J gene fills the gap. The chain joins TRBV7-6 to TRBJ1-4, with D unclear. There are 14 residues in the CDR3. CDR1 and CDR2 from the germline V gene are SGHVS and FNYEAQ. Trimming removed 5 bases at V and 2 bases at J, with 9 bases between. The part of the CDR3 DNA that was read is TGTGCCAGCAGCCTCCACTGGACTAATGAAAAA. This gives the protein CASSLHWTNEK. The whole CDR3 is CASSLHWTNEKLFF.

This clone was recorded at least ten times. The CDR3 DNA, read in part, is TGTGCCAGCAGCTTAGTGGCGGGGGGAACAGATACG. It yields the protein CASSLVAGGTDT. The full CDR3 sequence reads CASSLVAGGTDTQYF. The chain uses TRBV7-2 and TRBJ2-3; 8 bases are a match to TRBD2. The read finishes 3 residues shy of the CDR3 end, and the germline J gene is used to complete it. The CDR3 totals 15 residues. The V gene's germline CDR1 is SGHTA and CDR2 FQGNSA. J gave up 3 bases and V 1 base, and 3 bases lay outside the gene matches.

A word on this clone: From the germline J gene comes the end of the CDR3, since the read stops 3 residues before it. The chain recombines TRBV6-1 with TRBJ1-1; 7 nucleotides match TRBD1. The ends lost 4 bases at V and 2 bases at J; junction bases unmatched: 4. Germline loops: CDR1 MNHNS, CDR2 SASEGT. This CDR3 spans 14 amino acids. The covered CDR3 bases are TGTGCCAGCAGTGTCGACAGGGCCAACACTGAA. It translates to CASSVDRANTE. The whole CDR3 region reads CASSVDRANTEAFF.

The table lists this clone with a few counts. The observed sequence ends 3 residues before the CDR3 terminus, with the missing tail filled in from the germline J gene. This chain uses TRBV19 with TRBJ1-4, with a weak D call TRBD1 (6 bases). From germline, CDR1 is LNHDA and CDR2 SQIVND (reference sequence). V was clipped by 7 bases and J by 5 bases, with 11 bases between them. The CDR3 runs to 13 residues. CDR3 residues: CASMRRGNEKLFF. The part of the CDR3 DNA that was read is TGTGCCAGTATGCGCAGGGGAAATGAAAAA.

About this clone: The read terminates 3 residues before the CDR3 end, so the remaining end is supplied by the germline J gene. This rearrangement joins TRBV29-1 to TRBJ2-5, with D unresolved. Trimming removed 8 bases from V and 1 base from J, with 11 bases in between. CDR1 and CDR2 from the germline V gene are SQVTM and ANQGSEA. This CDR3 has 12 amino acids. The CDR3 spells CSTLQSQETQYF. CDR3 DNA, as far as it was read: TGCAGCACCCTACAGAGCCAAGAGACC.

The sample holds a few counts of this clone. The read ends 3 residues shy of where the CDR3 ends; the end is completed using the germline J gene. The chain links TRBV19 to TRBJ2-2; D unclear. CDR1 LNHDA and CDR2 SQIVND come from the germline V gene (reference sequence). This CDR3 region has 16 residues. V was shortened by 3 bases and J by 2 bases, with 13 bases between the two germline ends. The CDR3 region is CASSIIRLLNTGELFF. CDR3 DNA (partial): TGTGCCAGTAGTATTATTAGACTCCTCAACACCGGGGAG.